The rows below give T cell receptor beta chains drawn from one sample of a study of blood T cell repertoires in COVID-19. Method: immunoSEQ multiplex PCR; TCRdb's copy keeps in-frame clones and lacks some. The data show around 700,000 clones, more than 80% seen once. The specimen was peripheral blood. The receptors shown here come from a woman aged 18-29 years with acute or convalescent COVID-19. Each CDR3 is given with its conserved first and last residue. D genes are given only for firm matches. Rows give clone size only sometimes, using once, few, many, or a class for an expanded clone.

TRBV5-1	.	TRBJ1-2	.	TGCGCCAGCAGCTTGGCCAAAACGGACAGACCGAGCGACTATGGCTACACCTTC	CASSLAKTDRPSDYGYTF
TRBV5-8	TRBD1	TRBJ1-2	.	TGTGCCAGCAGCAACAGGGGGTATACCTATGGCTACACCTTC	CASSNRGYTYGYTF
TRBV7-9	TRBD1	TRBJ2-7	.	TGTGCCAGCAGCTCCGGGACAGGGATCGGAGAGCAGTACTTC	CASSSGTGIGEQYF
TRBV12-5	TRBD1	TRBJ1-2	.	TGTGCTAGTGGTTTGGACTCCACAGGGGGCTCGGATGGCTACACCTTC	CASGLDSTGGSDGYTF
TRBV6-5	.	TRBJ1-6	.	TGTGCCAGCAGCATTCGGGAGGGGATCGCCCTCCACTTT	CASSIREGIALHF
TRBV19	TRBD2	TRBJ2-2	.	TGTGCCAGTAGCCACACCCCGGGGGGAGTCGGGGAGCTGTTTTTT	CASSHTPGGVGELFF
TRBV7-9	.	TRBJ1-4	once	TGTGCCGCGGGTTCCGGGCCCCTGGGAAAACTGTTTTTT	CAAGSGPLGKLFF
TRBV7-8	.	TRBJ1-5	.	TGTGCCAGCAGCCCCCGGTCCCTCCCCAGGACCCAGCATTTT	CASSPRSLPRTQHF
TRBV3-1/TRBV3-2	TRBD2	TRBJ2-7	.	TGTGCCAGCAGCTCACTAGCGGGGGGATCCTACGAGCAGTACTTC	CASSSLAGGSYEQYF
TRBV27	.	TRBJ1-2	once	TGTGCCAGCAGTCTAAAAACAGGGAAAGATGGGTATGGCTACACCTTC	CASSLKTGKDGYGYTF
TRBV29-1	TRBD1	TRBJ2-7	.	TGCAGCGTCTCCGACAGGGACGAGCAGTACTTC	CSVSDRDEQYF
TRBV6-6	.	TRBJ1-2	.	TGTGCCAGCAGGGAACAAAGGGAGGGAGTTGGCTACACCTTC	CASREQREGVGYTF
TRBV7-9	TRBD1	TRBJ2-7	.	TGTGCCAGCGGGACAGCGACCTACGAGCAGTACTTC	CASGTATYEQYF
TRBV12-3/TRBV12-4	.	TRBJ1-1	.	TGTGCCCAGGGAGGGGATGAAGCTTTCTTT	CAQGGDEAFF
TRBV6-5	.	TRBJ1-5	.	TGTGCCAGCAGTTACGCCCTCGGGCAGCCCCAGCATTTT	CASSYALGQPQHF
TRBV6-5	TRBD1	TRBJ2-7	.	TGTGCCAGCAGTTACGGGACAGGCAACACCTACGAGCAGTACTTC	CASSYGTGNTYEQYF
TRBV11-2	.	TRBJ1-1	once	TGTGCCAGCAACATCGGGGGGAACACTGAAGCTTTCTTT	CASNIGGNTEAFF
TRBV2	TRBD1	TRBJ2-7	.	TGTGCCAGCCAGGGGGAATACGAGCAGTACTTC	CASQGEYEQYF
TRBV3-1/TRBV3-2	.	TRBJ1-2	once	TGTGCCAGCAGCCCAGGACAGTTCTATGGCTACACCTTC	CASSPGQFYGYTF
TRBV18	TRBD1	TRBJ2-1	.	TGTGCCAGCTCTAACCAGGGACAGGGATACAATGAGCAGTTCTTC	CASSNQGQGYNEQFF
TRBV5-1	.	TRBJ2-5	.	TGCGCCAGCAGCTTCGGTGGAGGCGAGACCCAGTACTTC	CASSFGGGETQYF
TRBV30	.	TRBJ2-7	.	TGTGCCTGGAGTGAGGGGTACGAGCAGTACTTC	CAWSEGYEQYF
TRBV6-4	TRBD1	TRBJ2-1	few	TGTGCCAGCAGTGACACATACCGGGACAGGGTGGATGAGCAGTTCTTC	CASSDTYRDRVDEQFF
TRBV19	.	TRBJ2-3	.	TGTGCCAGTAGTATCCTGAGCGGCGCAGATACGCAGTATTTT	CASSILSGADTQYF
TRBV6-5	.	TRBJ2-7	.	TGTGCCAGCACAACGGGGACAACGGGGAACTACGAGCAGTACTTC	CASTTGTTGNYEQYF
TRBV5-4	.	TRBJ2-1	.	TGTGCCAGCAGCTCCCTACCGGTAGAGGAGCAGTTCTTC	CASSSLPVEEQFF
TRBV27	.	TRBJ1-5	once	TGTGCCAGCAGTTCGTCCAGACCCAGGGGAGATCAGCCCCAGCATTTT	CASSSSRPRGDQPQHF
TRBV6-5	TRBD1	TRBJ1-4	.	TGTGCCAGCAGTTGGGACAGGGCTAATGAAAAACTGTTTTTT	CASSWDRANEKLFF
TRBV18	.	TRBJ2-7	few	TGTGCCAGCTCACCAAGGCGGGAAGGATCCTACGAGCAGTACTTC	CASSPRREGSYEQYF
TRBV6-2/TRBV6-3	TRBD1	TRBJ2-7	.	TGTGCCAGCAGTTACCCTGAGGGACAGTCCTACGAGCAGTACTTC	CASSYPEGQSYEQYF
TRBV7-9	TRBD1	TRBJ1-1	.	TGTGCCAGCAGCTTCTCAGGGGGCGAAACTGAAGCTTTCTTT	CASSFSGGETEAFF